This T cell receptor (beta chain) was sequenced during a study of PD-L1 blockade in urothelial cancer. Study-wide context: The study recovered a median of around 150,000 T cells per blood sample. Notes on the study in general: The study found that durable-benefit patients expanded tumor-associated blood clones more at 3 weeks.

This clone showed up just once. Its antigen is unknown. Diagnoses among patients were locally advanced or metastatic urothelial carcinoma. The number of samples from each patient was between 1 and 8, taken pretreatment and on-treatment. This table comes from immunoSEQ multiplex PCR, and its TCRdb copy is limited to in-frame clones, with some not included. The table shows 70,000 to 85,000 clones, with approximately 81% occurring only once. The CDR3 has 16 amino acids. V dropped 2 bases and J dropped 2; count of bases not matched to a gene: 5. Germline values: CDR1 SGHAT, CDR2 FQNNGV. The V call is TRBV11-2, the J call TRBJ2-3; TRBD2 matches 9 bases. The sequence was obtained from a man aged 65-85 years with urothelial cancer. Here the sequenced sample was PBMCs, taken around atezolizumab (anti-PD-L1) treatment. As DNA, the CDR3 is TGTGCCAGCAGCTTATATGGACTAGCGTACACAGATACGCAGTATTTT. This translates into CASSLYGLAYTDTQYF.